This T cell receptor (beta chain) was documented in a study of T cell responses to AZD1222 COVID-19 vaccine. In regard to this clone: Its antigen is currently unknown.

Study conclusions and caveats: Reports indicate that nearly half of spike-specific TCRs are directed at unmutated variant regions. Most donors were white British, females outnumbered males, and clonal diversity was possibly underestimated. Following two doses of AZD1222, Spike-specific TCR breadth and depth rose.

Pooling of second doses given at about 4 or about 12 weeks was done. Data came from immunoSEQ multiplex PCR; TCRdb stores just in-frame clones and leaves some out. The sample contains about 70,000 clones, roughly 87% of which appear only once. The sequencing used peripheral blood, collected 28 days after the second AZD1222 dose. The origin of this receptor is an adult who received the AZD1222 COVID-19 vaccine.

The CDR3 DNA reads as TGTGCCAGCAGTGGCCGGGACCTCGCCCCTTCGGCGCAGTACTTC. Translating gives CASSGRDLAPSAQYF. The rearrangement uses TRBV2 and TRBJ2-7, with D perhaps being TRBD1 or TRBD2 (5 bases each). The CDR3 contains 15 residues. V lost 4 bases, J lost 9 bases, and 22 bases lay in between. Germline loops: CDR1 SNHLY, CDR2 FYNNEI.